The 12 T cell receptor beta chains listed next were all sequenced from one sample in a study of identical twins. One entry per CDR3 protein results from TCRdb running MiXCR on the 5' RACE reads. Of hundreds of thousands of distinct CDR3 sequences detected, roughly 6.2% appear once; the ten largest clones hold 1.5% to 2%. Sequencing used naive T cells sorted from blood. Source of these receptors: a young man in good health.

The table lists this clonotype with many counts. The chain's CDR3 is CSAPVEEQYF. CDR3 nucleotide sequence: TGCAGCGCCCCCGTTGAAGAGCAGTACTTC. This chain joins TRBV29-1 and TRBJ2-7; D not resolved. Germline CDR1 is SQVTM and CDR2 is ANQGSEA. This CDR3 has 10 amino acids. The ends were cut back, 7 bases at V and 7 bases at J, with 11 bases in the middle.

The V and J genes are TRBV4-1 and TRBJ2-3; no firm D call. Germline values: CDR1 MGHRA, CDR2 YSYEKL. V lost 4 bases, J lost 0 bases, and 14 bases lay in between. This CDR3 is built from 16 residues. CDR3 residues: CASSLWGRFSTDTQYF. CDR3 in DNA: TGCGCCAGCAGCCTATGGGGAAGGTTTAGCACAGATACGCAGTATTTT.

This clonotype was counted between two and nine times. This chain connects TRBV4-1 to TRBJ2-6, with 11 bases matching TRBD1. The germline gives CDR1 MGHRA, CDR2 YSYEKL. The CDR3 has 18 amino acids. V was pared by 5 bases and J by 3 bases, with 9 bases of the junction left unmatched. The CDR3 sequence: CASSFERTGGFGANVLTF. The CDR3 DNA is TGCGCCAGCAGCTTCGAACGGACAGGGGGCTTTGGGGCCAACGTCCTGACTTTC.

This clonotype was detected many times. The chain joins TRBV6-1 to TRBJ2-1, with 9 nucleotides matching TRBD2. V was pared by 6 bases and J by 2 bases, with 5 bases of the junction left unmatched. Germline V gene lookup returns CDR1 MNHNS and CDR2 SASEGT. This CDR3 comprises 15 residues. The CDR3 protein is CASSISGGTYNEQFF. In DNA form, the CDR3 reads TGTGCCAGCAGCATTAGCGGGGGAACCTACAATGAGCAGTTCTTC.

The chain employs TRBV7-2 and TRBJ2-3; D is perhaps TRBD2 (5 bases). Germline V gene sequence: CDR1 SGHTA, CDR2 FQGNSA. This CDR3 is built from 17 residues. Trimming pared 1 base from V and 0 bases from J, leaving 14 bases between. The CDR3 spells CASSLVVGDRSTDTQYF. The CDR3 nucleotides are TGTGCCAGCAGCTTAGTCGTCGGGGATCGAAGCACAGATACGCAGTATTTT.

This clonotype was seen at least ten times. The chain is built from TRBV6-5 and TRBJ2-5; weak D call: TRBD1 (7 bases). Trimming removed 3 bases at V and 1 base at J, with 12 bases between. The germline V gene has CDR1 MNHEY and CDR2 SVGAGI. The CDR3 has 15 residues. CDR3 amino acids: CASSYAGGRQETQYF. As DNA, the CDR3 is TGTGCCAGCAGTTATGCAGGGGGGCGCCAAGAGACCCAGTACTTC.

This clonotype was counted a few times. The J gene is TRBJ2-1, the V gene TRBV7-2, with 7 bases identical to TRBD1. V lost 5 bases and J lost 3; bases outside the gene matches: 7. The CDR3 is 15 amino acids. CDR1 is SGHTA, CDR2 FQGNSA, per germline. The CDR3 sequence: CASSPDRPLYNEQFF. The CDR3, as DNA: TGTGCCAGCAGCCCGGACAGGCCCCTCTACAATGAGCAGTTCTTC.

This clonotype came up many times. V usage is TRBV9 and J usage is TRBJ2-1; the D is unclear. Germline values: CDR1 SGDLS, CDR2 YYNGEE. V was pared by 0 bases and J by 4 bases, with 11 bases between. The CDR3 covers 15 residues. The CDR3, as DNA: TGTGCCAGCAGCGTAGGATCTTGGAATTACAATGAGCAGTTCTTC. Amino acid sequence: CASSVGSWNYNEQFF.

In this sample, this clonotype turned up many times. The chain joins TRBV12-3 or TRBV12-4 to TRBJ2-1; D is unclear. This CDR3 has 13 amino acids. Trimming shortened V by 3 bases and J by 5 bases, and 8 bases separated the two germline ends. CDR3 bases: TGTGCCAGCAGTTTTGAGCGCAACAATGAGCAGTTCTTC. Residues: CASSFERNNEQFF.

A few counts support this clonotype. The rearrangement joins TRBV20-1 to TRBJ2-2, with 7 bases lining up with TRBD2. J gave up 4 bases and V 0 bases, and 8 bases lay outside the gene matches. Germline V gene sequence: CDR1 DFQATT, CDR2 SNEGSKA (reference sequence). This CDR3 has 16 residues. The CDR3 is CSARDPRDYTTGELFF. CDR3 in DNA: TGCAGTGCTAGAGATCCCCGGGACTATACCACCGGGGAGCTGTTTTTT.

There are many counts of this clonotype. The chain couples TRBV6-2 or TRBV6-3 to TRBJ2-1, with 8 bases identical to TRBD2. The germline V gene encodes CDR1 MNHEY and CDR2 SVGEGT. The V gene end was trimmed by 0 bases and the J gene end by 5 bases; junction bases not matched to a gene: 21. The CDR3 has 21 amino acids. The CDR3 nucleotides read TGTGCCAGCAGTTACTCGGCCCCGCCGGGCGGCGGGAGGATCCCTAACAATGAGCAGTTCTTC. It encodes CASSYSAPPGGGRIPNNEQFF.

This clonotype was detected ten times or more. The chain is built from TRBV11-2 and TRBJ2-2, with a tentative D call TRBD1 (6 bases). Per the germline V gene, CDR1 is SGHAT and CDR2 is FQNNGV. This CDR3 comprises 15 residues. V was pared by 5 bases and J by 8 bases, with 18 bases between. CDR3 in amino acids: CASSPIQGRRGELFF. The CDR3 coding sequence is TGTGCCAGCAGCCCTATCCAGGGGCGAAGGGGGGAGCTGTTTTTT.